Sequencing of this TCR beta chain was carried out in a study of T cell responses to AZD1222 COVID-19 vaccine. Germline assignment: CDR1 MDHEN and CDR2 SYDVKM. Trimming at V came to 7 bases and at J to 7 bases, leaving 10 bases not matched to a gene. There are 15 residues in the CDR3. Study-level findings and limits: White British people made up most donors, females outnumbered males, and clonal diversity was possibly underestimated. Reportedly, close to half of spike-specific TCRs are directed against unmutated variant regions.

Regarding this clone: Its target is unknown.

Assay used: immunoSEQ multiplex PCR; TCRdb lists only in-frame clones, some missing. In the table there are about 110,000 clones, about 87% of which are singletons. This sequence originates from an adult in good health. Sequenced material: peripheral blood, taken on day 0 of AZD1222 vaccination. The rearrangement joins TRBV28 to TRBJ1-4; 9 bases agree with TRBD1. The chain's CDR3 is CASTPSGTGIEKLFF. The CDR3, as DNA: TGTGCCAGCACCCCAAGTGGGACAGGGATTGAAAAACTGTTTTTT.